The subject of this entry is one TCR beta chain. The antigen is undetermined. CD4+ cells were split into CD45RA+ naive and CD45RA-negative memory subsets. The length of the CDR3 is 17 residues. Between the trimmed V and J ends, which lost 4 bases and 0 bases, there was a span of 17 bases. Per the germline V gene, CDR1 is SGHNT and CDR2 is YYREEE (reference sequence). Clones were read by immunoSEQ multiplex PCR, and TCRdb kept only the in-frame ones, dropping some. The top ten hold roughly 0.06% of the sample, which has roughly 530,000 clones, roughly 95% seen once. This specimen belongs to a study of shared clonotypes between healthy human individuals. Looking at the study overall: The composition of the donors was two women and a few men aged 18 to 49. Overall study results and limits: Rarefaction exposed incomplete sorted-subset sequencing despite large depth. The small donor group covered limited genetic and exposure diversity.

V gene TRBV5-4 combines with J gene TRBJ2-1, with D tentatively TRBD1 or TRBD2 (6 bases each). The sequencing sample was made of naive CD4+ T cells sorted from blood. As for subset: CD45RA+ positively selected. The source of this sequence is a woman under 40 in good health. CDR3 amino acids: CASSRQAGRSSYNEQFF. The CDR3 region has the DNA TGTGCCAGCAGCCGACAGGCGGGGAGGAGCTCCTACAATGAGCAGTTCTTC.